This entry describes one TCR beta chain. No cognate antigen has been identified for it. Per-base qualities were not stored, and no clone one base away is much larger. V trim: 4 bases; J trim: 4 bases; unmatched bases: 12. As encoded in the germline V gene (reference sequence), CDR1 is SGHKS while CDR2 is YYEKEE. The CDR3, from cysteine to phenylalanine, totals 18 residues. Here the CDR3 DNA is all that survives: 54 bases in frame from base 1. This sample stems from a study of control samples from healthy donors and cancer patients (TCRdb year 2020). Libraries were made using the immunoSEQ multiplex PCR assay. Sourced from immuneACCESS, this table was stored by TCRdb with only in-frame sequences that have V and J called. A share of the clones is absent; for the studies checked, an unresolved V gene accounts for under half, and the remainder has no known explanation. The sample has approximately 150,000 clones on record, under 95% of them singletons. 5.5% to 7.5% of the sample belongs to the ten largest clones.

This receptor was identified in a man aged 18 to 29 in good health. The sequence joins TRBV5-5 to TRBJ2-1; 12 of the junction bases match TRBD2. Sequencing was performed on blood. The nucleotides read TGTGCCAGCAGCGTTCACAATGCACTAGCGGGGGGTTACAATGAGCAGTTCTTC. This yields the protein CASSVHNALAGGYNEQFF.